This entry lists 15 T cell receptor beta chains sequenced from one sample in a study of human T cells and chemical hapten exposure. MiXCR was run by TCRdb on the RACE reads, yielding one entry per CDR3 protein. The data hold approximately 400,000 distinct CDR3 sequences, with 4% to 6% observed a single time. The time point here: pre-sensitization, week 0. Treatment specified: therapeutic diphenylcyclopropenone sensitization with weekly scalp DPC. The input for sequencing was whole blood, taken in connection with sensitization to the hapten diphenylcyclopropenone (DPC). These receptors were taken from a woman between 45 and 65 years old with alopecia areata. Some clones in this sample may be carry-over from other donors' samples.

Only a few counts were recorded for this clonotype. This chain uses TRBV5-1 with TRBJ2-1, with D tentatively TRBD2 (5 bases). CDR3 length: 15 amino acids. Trimming removed 4 bases at V and 0 bases at J, with 11 bases between. The germline V gene encodes CDR1 SGHRS and CDR2 YFSETQ. CDR3 bases: TGCGCCAGCAGCGGGCGGGTAGACTCCTACAATGAGCAGTTCTTC. It yields the protein CASSGRVDSYNEQFF.

This chain links TRBV12-3 or TRBV12-4 with TRBJ1-6; TRBD1 matches 7 bases. Trimming removed 5 bases from V and 8 bases from J; junction bases left unmatched: 6. The CDR3 is 14 residues long. CDR3: CASSPDRDHSPLHF. In DNA form, the CDR3 reads TGTGCCAGCAGTCCAGACAGGGACCATTCACCCCTCCACTTT.

The chain combines TRBV13 with TRBJ1-2; D is unresolved. V was shortened by 0 bases and J by 4 bases, with 12 bases between the two germline ends. Germline CDR1 PRHDT, CDR2 FYEKMQ (reference sequence). CDR3 length: 15 residues. The CDR3 here is CASSLGRTRGYGYTF. CDR3 nucleotides: TGTGCCAGCAGCTTAGGCCGGACGAGAGGCTATGGCTACACCTTC.

The chain carries TRBV15 and TRBJ1-1; D is undetermined. The V gene's germline CDR1 is LNHNV and CDR2 YYDKDF (reference sequence). There are 15 residues in the CDR3. V was clipped by 3 bases and J by 0 bases, with 11 bases between them. CDR3 sequence: CATSRPPDMNTEAFF. The CDR3 DNA reads as TGTGCCACCAGCAGGCCGCCAGACATGAACACTGAAGCTTTCTTT.

This clonotype has at least ten counts. The gene calls are TRBV3-1 and TRBJ2-6; perhaps TRBD1 as D (6 bases). Trimming left V 5 bases short and J 0 bases short, with 14 bases between. This CDR3 has 17 residues. Germline assignment: CDR1 LGHDT and CDR2 YNNKEL (reference sequence). CDR3 in amino acids: CASSIRGQSSGANVLTF. CDR3 coding DNA: TGTGCCAGCAGCATCCGAGGACAGAGCTCTGGGGCCAACGTCCTGACTTTC.

This clonotype was recorded many times. This chain links TRBV7-2 with TRBJ2-3, with 8 bases aligning to TRBD2. In germline, CDR1 is SGHTA, CDR2 FQGNSA. The CDR3 is made up of 15 amino acids. The trim removed 5 bases at V and 6 bases at J, leaving 10 bases unmatched. The CDR3 DNA is TGTGCCAGCAGCATTATGGTAGCGGGGAGTGATACGCAGTATTTT. Protein sequence: CASSIMVAGSDTQYF.

This clonotype has a count of ten or more. The V gene is TRBV20-1, the J gene TRBJ1-2, with 8 bases aligning to TRBD1. CDR1 and CDR2 (germline): DFQATT, SNEGSKA (reference sequence). The length of the CDR3 is 14 residues. V lost 5 bases and J lost 0; bases outside the gene matches: 5. The DNA for the CDR3 is TGCAGTGCTTACGCAGGGGGCTCTAACTATGGCTACACCTTC. Translation: CSAYAGGSNYGYTF.

This clonotype was seen only a few times. The gene calls are TRBV5-4 and TRBJ2-7, with TRBD1 matching 7 bases. The trim removed 0 bases at V and 7 bases at J, leaving 10 bases unmatched. The CDR3 sequence is 15 residues long. Germline loops: CDR1 SGHNT, CDR2 YYREEE (reference sequence). The CDR3 loop reads CASSLESGTAREQYF. In DNA form, the CDR3 reads TGTGCCAGCAGCTTGGAGTCCGGGACAGCCCGGGAGCAGTACTTC.

The V call is TRBV5-1, the J call TRBJ1-4, with a possible D match to TRBD1 (5 bases). Trimming removed 4 bases at V and 8 bases at J, with 18 bases between. Per germline, CDR1 SGHRS and CDR2 YFSETQ. This CDR3 contains 15 residues. The CDR3 DNA reads as TGCGCCAGCAGCCCGGACGGGGGGTCAGGGGAAAAACTGTTTTTT. Translating gives CASSPDGGSGEKLFF.

This clonotype was seen a few times. This rearrangement joins TRBV12-3 or TRBV12-4 to TRBJ1-2; D ambiguous. CDR3 length: 13 amino acids. The ends were cut back, 5 bases at V and 5 bases at J, with 12 bases in the middle. The CDR3 protein is CASSPRGGYGYTF. The CDR3 DNA follows: TGTGCCAGCAGTCCCCGCGGTGGGTATGGCTACACCTTC.

The chain recombines TRBV29-1 with TRBJ2-3, with D tentatively TRBD1 or TRBD2 (6 bases each). The CDR3 length is 13 residues. Trimming cost V 7 bases and J 2 bases, with 13 bases left between them. Germline loops: CDR1 SQVTM, CDR2 ANQGSEA. As DNA, the CDR3 is TGCAGCGCTGAGGGGGGAGACACAGATACGCAGTATTTT. The encoded protein is CSAEGGDTDTQYF.

The CDR3 DNA reads TGCAGCGTCTTGACAGGCCTCTCCTACGAGCAGTACTTC. This codes for CSVLTGLSYEQYF. The chain couples TRBV29-1 to TRBJ2-7; D is perhaps TRBD1 (6 bases). From germline, CDR1 is SQVTM and CDR2 ANQGSEA. Trimming stripped 6 bases from V and 0 bases from J, with 12 bases between. The CDR3 spans 13 residues.

At least ten counts were recorded for this clonotype. The J gene is TRBJ1-2, the V gene TRBV7-2; 7 bases agree with TRBD1. V was clipped by 4 bases and J by 3 bases; unmatched bases: 5. This CDR3 is built from 14 residues. Germline assignment: CDR1 SGHTA and CDR2 FQGNSA. In nucleotides, the CDR3 is TGTGCCAGCAGCTCAAGACAGGGCTACTATGGCTACACCTTC. Amino acid sequence: CASSSRQGYYGYTF.

This clonotype was counted between two and nine times. J is TRBJ2-4 and V is TRBV19; TRBD2 matches at 9 bases. The CDR3 has 15 amino acids. CDR1 LNHDA and CDR2 SQIVND come from the germline V gene (reference sequence). J gave up 5 bases and V 3 bases, and 5 bases lay outside the gene matches. The CDR3 bases are TGTGCCAGTAGTATCCAGCGGGGGGACCAAAACATTCAGTACTTC. Amino acid sequence: CASSIQRGDQNIQYF.

This clonotype was counted ten times or more. The chain combines TRBV27 with TRBJ1-6; the D gene is possibly TRBD1 (6 bases). The V gene lost 3 bases and the J gene lost 9 bases, with 15 bases spanning the gap. The V gene's germline CDR1 is MNHEY and CDR2 SMNVEV (reference sequence). This CDR3 is 15 amino acids long. The CDR3 region has the DNA TGTGCCAGCAGTTTTCAGGGGTACTCCGCTTCACCCCTCCACTTT. This encodes CASSFQGYSASPLHF.